The present T cell receptor (beta chain) was sequenced within a study of cytomegalovirus exposure and HLA in healthy donors. Primers for the PCR totalled 60 Vbeta and 13 Jbeta. Profiled with immunoSEQ multiplex PCR; TCRdb holds only in-frame clones, not every one. The repertoire holds around 120,000 clones, with roughly 83% as singletons. The source is a man between 18 and 29 years old in good health and CMV-seronegative. The sequenced sample consisted of PBMCs.

CDR3 sequence reads: CASSLKLAGSTDTQYF. The CDR3 nucleotides are TGTGCCAGCAGCTTAAAACTAGCGGGGAGCACAGATACGCAGTATTTT. The chain joins TRBV7-3 to TRBJ2-3; 10 bases agree with TRBD2. The V segment lost 1 base and the J segment 0 bases; nucleotides outside the gene matches: 1. The CDR3 is made up of 16 amino acids. Germline-derived CDR1 and CDR2 are SGHTA and FQGTGA.